Listed below are T cell receptor beta chains from one sample, sequenced in a study of blood T cells in healthy people across ages. TCRdb passed the 5' RACE reads through MiXCR, listing each CDR3 protein once. This table has over 950,000 distinct CDR3 sequences, approximately 50% appearing once. Sequencing was performed on blood. These receptors came from an older woman in good health. The CDR3 runs from the conserved cysteine through the conserved F or W. Fields, in order: J gene, D gene, clone size, V gene, CDR3 DNA, CDR3 protein. A D gene is named only where the DNA matches it firmly. Clone size, where shown, is once, few, many, or a class for clones that have expanded.

J gene: TRBJ2-7
D gene: TRBD2
clone size: .
V gene: TRBV6-1
CDR3 DNA: TGTGCCAGCAGGGATCTAGCGGTTCGTTCCTACGAGCAGTACTTC
CDR3 protein: CASRDLAVRSYEQYF

J gene: TRBJ2-7
D gene: .
clone size: .
V gene: TRBV4-1
CDR3 DNA: TGCGCCAGCAGCCAAGATGGACTGAACTCCTACGAGCAGTACTTC
CDR3 protein: CASSQDGLNSYEQYF

J gene: TRBJ2-5
D gene: .
clone size: .
V gene: TRBV20-1
CDR3 DNA: TGCAGTGCTAGCCCCCCGGACTTGGTAACCCAAGAGACCCAGTACTTC
CDR3 protein: CSASPPDLVTQETQYF

J gene: TRBJ2-7
D gene: .
clone size: .
V gene: TRBV7-2
CDR3 DNA: TGTGCCAGCAGCGTAAAAGGGGGCTACGAGCAGTACTTC
CDR3 protein: CASSVKGGYEQYF

J gene: TRBJ2-4
D gene: .
clone size: few
V gene: TRBV12-3/TRBV12-4
CDR3 DNA: TGTGCCAGCAGTTTAGCGGGGGGCGGATTACTAGCCAAAAACATTCAGTACTTC
CDR3 protein: CASSLAGGGLLAKNIQYF

J gene: TRBJ2-2
D gene: .
clone size: .
V gene: TRBV11-2
CDR3 DNA: TGTGCCAGCAGCTTCAGGGGCGCGGACACCGGGGAGCTGTTTTTT
CDR3 protein: CASSFRGADTGELFF

J gene: TRBJ2-5
D gene: .
clone size: .
V gene: TRBV7-9
CDR3 DNA: TGTGCCAGCAGCCCCGCTTGGCGCCAAGAGACCCAGTACTTC
CDR3 protein: CASSPAWRQETQYF

J gene: TRBJ2-7
D gene: .
clone size: many
V gene: TRBV21-1
CDR3 DNA: TGTGCCAGCAGCAAAGATCGGACTCCCTACGAGCAGTACTTC
CDR3 protein: CASSKDRTPYEQYF

J gene: TRBJ2-5
D gene: .
clone size: many
V gene: TRBV29-1
CDR3 DNA: TGCAGCGTTGCCAGCGGCCAAGAGACCCAGTACTTC
CDR3 protein: CSVASGQETQYF

J gene: TRBJ2-7
D gene: .
clone size: .
V gene: TRBV20-1
CDR3 DNA: TGCAGTGTCGAGCCGACATCCTCCTACGAGCAGTACTTC
CDR3 protein: CSVEPTSSYEQYF

J gene: TRBJ1-3
D gene: .
clone size: .
V gene: TRBV9
CDR3 DNA: TGTGCCAGCAGCGCTCCGGGACGGGGGGTCTTTGGAAACACCATATATTTT
CDR3 protein: CASSAPGRGVFGNTIYF

J gene: TRBJ2-3
D gene: TRBD2
clone size: .
V gene: TRBV20-1
CDR3 DNA: TGCAGTGCTAGTCCTACGCCCGGGACTAGCGGGAAAGGGATCACAGATACGCAGTATTTT
CDR3 protein: CSASPTPGTSGKGITDTQYF

J gene: TRBJ2-3
D gene: .
clone size: once
V gene: TRBV6-6
CDR3 DNA: TGTGCCAGCAGTACCTACCACGGGACTCTGAACACAGATACGCAGTATTTT
CDR3 protein: CASSTYHGTLNTDTQYF

J gene: TRBJ1-6
D gene: TRBD1
clone size: .
V gene: TRBV7-9
CDR3 DNA: TGTGCCAGCAGCCATGGACAGGGGGAATCTCCCCTCCACTTT
CDR3 protein: CASSHGQGESPLHF

J gene: TRBJ2-3
D gene: .
clone size: .
V gene: TRBV7-9
CDR3 DNA: TGTGCCAGCAGCCGGGCGGACAGCACAGATACGCAGTATTTT
CDR3 protein: CASSRADSTDTQYF

J gene: TRBJ1-1
D gene: TRBD1
clone size: .
V gene: TRBV2
CDR3 DNA: TGTGCCAGCTATGAGGGGGCGGCGGACACTGAAGCTTTCTTT
CDR3 protein: CASYEGAADTEAFF

J gene: TRBJ2-3
D gene: .
clone size: few
V gene: TRBV7-8
CDR3 DNA: TGTGCCAGCAGCACTCGTCTCCCAAATACGCAGTATTTT
CDR3 protein: CASSTRLPNTQYF

J gene: TRBJ2-1
D gene: TRBD2
clone size: .
V gene: TRBV12-3/TRBV12-4
CDR3 DNA: TGTGCCAGCAGTTTAAAGACTAGCGGGCACTCCTACAATGAGCAGTTCTTC
CDR3 protein: CASSLKTSGHSYNEQFF

J gene: TRBJ2-6
D gene: TRBD1
clone size: .
V gene: TRBV19
CDR3 DNA: TGTGCCAGCACCAGGGACAGGCCCCTCTCTGGGGCCAACGTCCTGACTTTC
CDR3 protein: CASTRDRPLSGANVLTF

J gene: TRBJ2-1
D gene: .
clone size: once
V gene: TRBV7-9
CDR3 DNA: TGTGCCAGCAGTCAGGCCGGGGCGCCCCAGTTCTTC
CDR3 protein: CASSQAGAPQFF

J gene: TRBJ2-7
D gene: .
clone size: many
V gene: TRBV29-1
CDR3 DNA: TGCAGCGTTGAAGGACAAAACGAGCAGTACTTC
CDR3 protein: CSVEGQNEQYF

J gene: TRBJ2-7
D gene: .
clone size: .
V gene: TRBV6-6
CDR3 DNA: TGTGCCAGCTGGCGGCAGGGCTACGAGCAGTACTTC
CDR3 protein: CASWRQGYEQYF

J gene: TRBJ2-7
D gene: .
clone size: .
V gene: TRBV12-3/TRBV12-4
CDR3 DNA: TGTGCCAGCACCCTGGGAGACTTGAAATACGAGCAGTACTTC
CDR3 protein: CASTLGDLKYEQYF

J gene: TRBJ2-1
D gene: TRBD2
clone size: .
V gene: TRBV20-1
CDR3 DNA: TGCAGTGCTAGAGATTCACTAGCGGGACGGGGTGAGCAGTTCTTC
CDR3 protein: CSARDSLAGRGEQFF

J gene: TRBJ1-5
D gene: TRBD1
clone size: few
V gene: TRBV20-1
CDR3 DNA: TGCAGTGCTGTACAGGGGAGTAGCAATCAGCCCCAGCATTTT
CDR3 protein: CSAVQGSSNQPQHF

J gene: TRBJ2-1
D gene: TRBD2
clone size: few
V gene: TRBV4-2
CDR3 DNA: TGTGCCAGCAGCCAAGCAACTAGCGGCTCCTACAATGAGCAGTTCTTC
CDR3 protein: CASSQATSGSYNEQFF

J gene: TRBJ2-6
D gene: .
clone size: medium-sized
V gene: TRBV7-9
CDR3 DNA: TGTGCCAGCAGCTTGTGGGGGTTTGGGGCCAACGTCCTGACTTTC
CDR3 protein: CASSLWGFGANVLTF

J gene: TRBJ2-1
D gene: .
clone size: .
V gene: TRBV6-2/TRBV6-3
CDR3 DNA: TGTGCCACGGCCGGCGTATATGAGCAGTTCTTC
CDR3 protein: CATAGVYEQFF

J gene: TRBJ2-2
D gene: TRBD2
clone size: few
V gene: TRBV28
CDR3 DNA: TGTGCCACTCGCTATAGCGGGACAAACAGGGAGCTGTTTTTT
CDR3 protein: CATRYSGTNRELFF

J gene: TRBJ2-3
D gene: .
clone size: few
V gene: TRBV9
CDR3 DNA: TGTGCCAGCAGCGTAGGAGGTCCGGGAGCAGGCACAGATACGCAGTATTTT
CDR3 protein: CASSVGGPGAGTDTQYF